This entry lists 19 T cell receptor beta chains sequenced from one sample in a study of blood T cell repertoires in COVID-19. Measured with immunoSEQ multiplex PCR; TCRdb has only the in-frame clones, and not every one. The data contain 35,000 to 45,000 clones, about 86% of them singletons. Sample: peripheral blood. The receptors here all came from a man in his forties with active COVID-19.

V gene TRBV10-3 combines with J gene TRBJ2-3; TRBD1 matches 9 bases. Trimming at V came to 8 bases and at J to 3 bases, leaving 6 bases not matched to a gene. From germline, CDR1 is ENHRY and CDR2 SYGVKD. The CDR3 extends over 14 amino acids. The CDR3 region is CAIQLTGGTDTQYF. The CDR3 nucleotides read TGTGCCATCCAGCTGACAGGGGGAACAGATACGCAGTATTTT.

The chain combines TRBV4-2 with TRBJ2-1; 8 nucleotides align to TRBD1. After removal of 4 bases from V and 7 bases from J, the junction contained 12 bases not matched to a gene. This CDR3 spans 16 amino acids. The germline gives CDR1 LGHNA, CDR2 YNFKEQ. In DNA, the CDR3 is TGTGCCAGCAGCCCCTCGGACAGGGAGGTAGTGAATGAGCAGTTCTTC. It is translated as CASSPSDREVVNEQFF.

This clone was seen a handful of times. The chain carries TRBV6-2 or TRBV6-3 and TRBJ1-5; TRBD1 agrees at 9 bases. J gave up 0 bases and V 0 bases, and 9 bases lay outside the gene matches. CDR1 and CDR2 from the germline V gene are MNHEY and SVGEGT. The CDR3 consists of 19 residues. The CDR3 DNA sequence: TGTGCCAGCAGTTACTCAGGGACAGGGATCTCTTATAGCAATCAGCCCCAGCATTTT. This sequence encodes CASSYSGTGISYSNQPQHF.

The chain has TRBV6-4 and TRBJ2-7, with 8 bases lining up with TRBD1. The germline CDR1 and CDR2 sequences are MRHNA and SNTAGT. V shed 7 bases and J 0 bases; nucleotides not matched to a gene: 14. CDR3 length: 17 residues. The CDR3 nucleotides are TGTGCCAGCATAGCAACCCCGGGACAGGATAGCTCCTACGAGCAGTACTTC. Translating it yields CASIATPGQDSSYEQYF.

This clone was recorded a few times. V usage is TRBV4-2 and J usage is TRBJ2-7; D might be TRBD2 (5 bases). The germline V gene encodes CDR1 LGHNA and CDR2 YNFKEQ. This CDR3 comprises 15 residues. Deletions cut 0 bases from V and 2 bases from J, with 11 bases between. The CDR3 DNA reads TGTGCCAGCAGCCAAGAACCGGGATATACCTACGAGCAGTACTTC. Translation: CASSQEPGYTYEQYF.

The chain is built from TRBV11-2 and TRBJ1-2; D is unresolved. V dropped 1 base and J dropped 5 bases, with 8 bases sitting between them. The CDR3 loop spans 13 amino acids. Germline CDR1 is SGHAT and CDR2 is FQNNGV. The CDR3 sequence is CASSLGARYGYTF. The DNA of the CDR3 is TGTGCCAGCAGCTTAGGAGCCCGATATGGCTACACCTTC.

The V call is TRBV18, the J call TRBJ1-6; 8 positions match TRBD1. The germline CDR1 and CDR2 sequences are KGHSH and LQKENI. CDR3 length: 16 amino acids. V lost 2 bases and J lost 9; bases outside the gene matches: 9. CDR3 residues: CASSPTTSTGGSPLHF. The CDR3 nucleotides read TGTGCCAGCTCACCAACCACATCCACAGGGGGTTCACCCCTCCACTTT.

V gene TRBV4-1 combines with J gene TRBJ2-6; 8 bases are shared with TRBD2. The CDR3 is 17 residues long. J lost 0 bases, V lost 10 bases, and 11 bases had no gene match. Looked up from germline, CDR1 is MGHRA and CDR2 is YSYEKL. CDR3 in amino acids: CATFGGGGGSGANVLTF. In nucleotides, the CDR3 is TGCGCCACGTTCGGGGGGGGCGGAGGCTCTGGGGCCAACGTCCTGACTTTC.

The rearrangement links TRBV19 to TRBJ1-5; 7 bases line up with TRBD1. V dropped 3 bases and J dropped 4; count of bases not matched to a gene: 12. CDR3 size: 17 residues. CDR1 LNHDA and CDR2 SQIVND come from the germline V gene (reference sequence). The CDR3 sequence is CASSMGVGTEVNQPQHF. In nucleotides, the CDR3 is TGTGCCAGTAGTATGGGGGTGGGGACAGAAGTTAATCAGCCCCAGCATTTT.

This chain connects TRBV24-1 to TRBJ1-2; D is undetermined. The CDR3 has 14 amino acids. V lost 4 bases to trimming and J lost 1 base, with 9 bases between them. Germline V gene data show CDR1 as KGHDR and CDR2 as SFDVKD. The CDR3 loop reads CATSDPTLNYGYTF. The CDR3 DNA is TGTGCCACCAGTGACCCGACACTTAACTATGGCTACACCTTC.

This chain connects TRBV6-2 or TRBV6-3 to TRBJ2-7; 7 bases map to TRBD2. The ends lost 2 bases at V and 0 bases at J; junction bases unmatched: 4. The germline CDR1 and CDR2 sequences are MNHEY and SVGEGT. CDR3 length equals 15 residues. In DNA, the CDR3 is TGTGCCAGCAGTTACGGGCGGGGGAACTCCTACGAGCAGTACTTC. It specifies CASSYGRGNSYEQYF.

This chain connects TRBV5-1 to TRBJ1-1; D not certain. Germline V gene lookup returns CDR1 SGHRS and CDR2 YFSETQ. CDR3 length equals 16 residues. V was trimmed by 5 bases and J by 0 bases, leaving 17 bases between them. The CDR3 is CASRPGRTLMNTEAFF. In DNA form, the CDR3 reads TGCGCCAGCAGACCCGGACGGACTCTCATGAACACTGAAGCTTTCTTT.

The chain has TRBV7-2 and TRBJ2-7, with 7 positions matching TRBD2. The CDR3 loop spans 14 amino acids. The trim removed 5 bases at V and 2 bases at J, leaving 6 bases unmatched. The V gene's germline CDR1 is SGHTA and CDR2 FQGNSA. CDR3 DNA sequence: TGTGCCAGCAGCGATCCGACTAGCACCTACGAGCAGTACTTC. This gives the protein CASSDPTSTYEQYF.

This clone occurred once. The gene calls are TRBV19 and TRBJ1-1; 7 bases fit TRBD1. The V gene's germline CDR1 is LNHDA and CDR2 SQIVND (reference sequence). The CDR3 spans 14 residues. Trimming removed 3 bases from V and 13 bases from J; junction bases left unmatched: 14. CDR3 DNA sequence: TGTGCCAGTAGTATGGTTAATAGACAGGGTCAGAGTTTCTTT. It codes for CASSMVNRQGQSFF. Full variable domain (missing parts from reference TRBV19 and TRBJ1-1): DGGITQSPKYLFRKEGQNVTLSCEQNLNHDAMYWYRQDPGQGLRLIYYSQIVNDFQKGDIAEGYSVSREKKESFPLTVTSAQKNPTAFYLCASSMVNRQGQSFFGQGTRLTVV.

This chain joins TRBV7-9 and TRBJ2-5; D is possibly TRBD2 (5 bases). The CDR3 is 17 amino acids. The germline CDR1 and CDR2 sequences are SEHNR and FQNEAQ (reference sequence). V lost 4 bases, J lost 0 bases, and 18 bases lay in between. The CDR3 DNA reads TGTGCCAGCAGCTCAGCCGGGGAAATGATTTACCAAGAGACCCAGTACTTC. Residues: CASSSAGEMIYQETQYF.

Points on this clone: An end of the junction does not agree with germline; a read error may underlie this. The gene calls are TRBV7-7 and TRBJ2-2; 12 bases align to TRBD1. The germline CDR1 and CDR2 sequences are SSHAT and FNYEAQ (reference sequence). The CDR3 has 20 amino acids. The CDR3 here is CASSQRLPGQGALNTGELFF. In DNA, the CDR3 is TGTGCTAGCAGCCAGCGTCTTCCGGGACAGGGGGCGCTGAACACCGGGGAGCTGTTTTTT.

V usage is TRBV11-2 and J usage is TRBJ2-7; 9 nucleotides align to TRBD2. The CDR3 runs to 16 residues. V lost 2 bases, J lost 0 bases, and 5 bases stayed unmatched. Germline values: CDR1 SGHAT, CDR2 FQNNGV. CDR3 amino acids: CASSLFRLAVSYEQYF. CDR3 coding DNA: TGTGCCAGCAGCTTATTCCGACTAGCGGTCTCCTACGAGCAGTACTTC.

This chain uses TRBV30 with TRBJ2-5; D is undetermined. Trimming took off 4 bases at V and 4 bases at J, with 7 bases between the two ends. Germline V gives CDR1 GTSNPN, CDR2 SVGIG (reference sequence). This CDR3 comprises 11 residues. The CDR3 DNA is TGTGCCTGGAACGGTGGAGAGACCCAGTACTTC. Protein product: CAWNGGETQYF.

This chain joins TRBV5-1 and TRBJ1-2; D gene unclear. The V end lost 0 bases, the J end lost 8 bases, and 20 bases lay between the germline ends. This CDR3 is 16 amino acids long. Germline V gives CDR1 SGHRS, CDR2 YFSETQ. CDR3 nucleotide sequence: TGCGCCAGCAGCTTGGCCGGGAACAGAGCCGTCGGAGGCTACACCTTC. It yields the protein CASSLAGNRAVGGYTF.